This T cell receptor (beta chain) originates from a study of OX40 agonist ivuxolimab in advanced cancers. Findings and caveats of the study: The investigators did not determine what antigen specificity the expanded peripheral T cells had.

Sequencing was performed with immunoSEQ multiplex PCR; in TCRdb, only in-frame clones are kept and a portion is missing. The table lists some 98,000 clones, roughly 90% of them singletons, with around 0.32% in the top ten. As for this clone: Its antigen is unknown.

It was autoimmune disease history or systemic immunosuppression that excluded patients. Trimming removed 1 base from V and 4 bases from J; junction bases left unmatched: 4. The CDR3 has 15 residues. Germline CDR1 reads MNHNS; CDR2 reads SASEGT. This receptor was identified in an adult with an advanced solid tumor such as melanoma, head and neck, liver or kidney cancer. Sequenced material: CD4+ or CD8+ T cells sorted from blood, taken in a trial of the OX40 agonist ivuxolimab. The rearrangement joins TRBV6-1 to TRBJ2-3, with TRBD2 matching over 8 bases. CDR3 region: CASSEGGTSPDTQYF. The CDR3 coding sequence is TGTGCCAGCAGTGAAGGGGGGACTAGTCCAGATACGCAGTATTTT.